Below, 17 T cell receptor beta chains from the same sample are listed, as sequenced in a study of OX40 agonist ivuxolimab in advanced cancers. Clones were read by immunoSEQ multiplex PCR, and TCRdb kept only the in-frame ones, dropping some. The data contain about 39,000 clones, 80% to 95% of them singletons. The source was CD4+ or CD8+ T cells sorted from blood, collected in a trial of the OX40 agonist ivuxolimab. The receptors shown here come from an adult with an advanced solid tumor such as melanoma, head and neck, liver or kidney cancer.

The gene calls are TRBV5-8 and TRBJ2-7, with a possible D match to TRBD1 (7 bases). Looked up from germline, CDR1 is SGHTS and CDR2 is YDEGEE. This CDR3 has 12 residues. V lost 2 bases, J lost 12 bases, and 15 bases lay in between. DNA for the CDR3: TGTGCCAGCAGCTTAGGACAGGCCGGGGGGTACTTC. Residues: CASSLGQAGGYF.

This chain links TRBV7-6 with TRBJ2-7; D possibly corresponds to TRBD2 (5 bases). This CDR3 has 13 amino acids. Germline assignment: CDR1 SGHVS and CDR2 FNYEAQ. V was shortened by 2 bases and J by 7 bases, with 12 bases between the two germline ends. CDR3 nucleotide sequence: TGTGCCAGCAGCTTATCGGCCCCGGGGGAGCAGTACTTC. Translation: CASSLSAPGEQYF. The full variable domain, its missing parts supplied by reference TRBV7-6 and TRBJ2-7, is GAGVSQSPRYKVTKRGQDVALRCDPISGHVSLYWYRQALGQGPEFLTYFNYEAQQDKSGLPNDRFSAERPEGSISTLTIQRTEQRDSAMYRCASSLSAPGEQYFGPGTRLTVT.

V and J are TRBV6-1 and TRBJ2-4; either TRBD1 or TRBD2 may fit D (5 bases each). Germline V CDR1 and CDR2: MNHNS, SASEGT. The CDR3 consists of 13 residues. V was cut by 3 bases and J by 5 bases, with 8 bases left in between. The CDR3 coding sequence is TGTGCCAGCAGTGAGGGGGACCAAAACATTCAGTACTTC. Translated: CASSEGDQNIQYF.

The chain joins TRBV29-1 to TRBJ2-6; no firm D call. V lost 1 base and J lost 0, with 10 bases in between. Germline CDR1 SQVTM, CDR2 ANQGSEA. The CDR3 contains 16 residues. The CDR3 loop is CSVEVNGYSGANVLTF. Written as DNA, the CDR3 is TGCAGCGTTGAAGTTAACGGGTACTCTGGGGCCAACGTCCTGACTTTC.

V is TRBV11-2 and J is TRBJ1-2; possibly TRBD1 for D (6 bases). Germline V lookup: CDR1 SGHAT, CDR2 FQNNGV. The CDR3 totals 15 residues. The V end lost 5 bases, the J end lost 5 bases, and 18 bases lay between the germline ends. The CDR3, as DNA: TGTGCCAGCAGCCCACCCACAGGGTCAATTTATGGCTACACCTTC. This gives the protein CASSPPTGSIYGYTF.

V usage is TRBV6-1 and J usage is TRBJ2-3, with D perhaps matching TRBD2 (6 bases). In germline, CDR1 is MNHNS, CDR2 SASEGT. Trimming took off 2 bases at V and 6 bases at J, with 15 bases between the two ends. The CDR3 spans 15 residues. The CDR3 sequence is CASSEPGLSTDTQYF. The CDR3, as DNA: TGTGCCAGCAGTGAACCGGGACTGAGTACTGATACGCAGTATTTT.

V and J are TRBV11-2 and TRBJ2-7; 7 nucleotides line up with TRBD2. V shed 2 bases, J shed 2 bases, and the junction held 6 bases outside the gene matches. Per germline, CDR1 SGHAT and CDR2 FQNNGV. The CDR3 spans 15 residues. The CDR3 sequence is CASSLSSSGTYEQYF. CDR3 nucleotide sequence: TGTGCCAGCAGCTTATCCTCTAGCGGTACCTACGAGCAGTACTTC.

The rearrangement uses TRBV7-6 and TRBJ2-1; 7 bases are shared with TRBD2. The CDR3 has 13 amino acids. Germline CDR1 SGHVS, CDR2 FNYEAQ. The J segment lost 6 bases and the V segment lost 6 bases, leaving 5 bases of the junction unmatched. The CDR3 DNA reads as TGTGCCAGCAGTCCAGGGAGGGGCAATGAGCAGTTCTTC. Amino acids: CASSPGRGNEQFF.

V usage is TRBV9 and J usage is TRBJ2-7; D possibly corresponds to TRBD2 (5 bases). The V end lost 4 bases, the J end lost 4 bases, and 12 bases lay between the germline ends. Germline V CDR1 and CDR2: SGDLS, YYNGEE. This CDR3 has 13 amino acids. The CDR3 DNA follows: TGTGCCAGCAGCCCACTAGACTCGTACGAGCAGTACTTC. Translation gives CASSPLDSYEQYF.

The chain combines TRBV27 with TRBJ2-7, with D maybe TRBD1 (5 bases). V was clipped by 3 bases and J by 5 bases, with 8 bases between them. Germline CDR1 is MNHEY and CDR2 is SMNVEV (reference sequence). This CDR3 spans 12 amino acids. The CDR3 DNA reads as TGTGCCAGCAGTTTCCAGGGTAACGAGCAGTACTTC. This codes for CASSFQGNEQYF.

The V and J genes are TRBV6-4 and TRBJ2-1, with a tentative D call TRBD2 (6 bases). Germline V gene lookup returns CDR1 MRHNA and CDR2 SNTAGT. Trimming stripped 4 bases from V and 0 bases from J, with 7 bases between. The CDR3 spans 14 residues. For the CDR3, the DNA is TGTGCCAGCAGTGCGGAGGGCTCCTACAATGAGCAGTTCTTC. Protein: CASSAEGSYNEQFF.

The chain uses TRBV30 and TRBJ2-1, with 9 bases lining up with TRBD1. V was clipped by 0 bases and J by 5 bases; unmatched bases: 2. The CDR3 is 14 amino acids. In germline, CDR1 is GTSNPN, CDR2 SVGIG (reference sequence). The CDR3 is CAWSVGQGNNEQFF. CDR3 sequence (DNA): TGTGCCTGGAGTGTGGGACAGGGAAACAATGAGCAGTTCTTC.

This rearrangement joins TRBV19 to TRBJ2-1; 11 bases fit TRBD2. CDR1 LNHDA and CDR2 SQIVND come from the germline V gene (reference sequence). Trimming removed 7 bases from V and 1 base from J; junction bases left unmatched: 12. CDR3 length: 18 residues. CDR3 protein: CASMSGTSGVGSYNEQFF. Here the CDR3 DNA reads TGTGCCAGTATGTCCGGGACTAGCGGAGTGGGGTCCTACAATGAGCAGTTCTTC. Filled out from reference TRBV19 and TRBJ2-1, the complete variable domain reads DGGITQSPKYLFRKEGQNVTLSCEQNLNHDAMYWYRQDPGQGLRLIYYSQIVNDFQKGDIAEGYSVSREKKESFPLTVTSAQKNPTAFYLCASMSGTSGVGSYNEQFFGPGTRLTVL.

The chain carries TRBV27 and TRBJ2-2, with 7 bases lining up with TRBD1. V shed 6 bases, J shed 0 bases, and the junction held 4 bases outside the gene matches. CDR1 MNHEY and CDR2 SMNVEV come from the germline V gene (reference sequence). The CDR3 runs to 15 residues. The chain's CDR3 is CASRGDRANTGELFF. The CDR3, as DNA: TGTGCCAGCAGGGGCGACAGGGCGAACACCGGGGAGCTGTTTTTT.

The chain recombines TRBV7-8 with TRBJ2-3; unclear D gene. This CDR3 is 16 amino acids long. V was trimmed by 5 bases and J by 2 bases, leaving 17 bases between them. CDR1 SGHVS and CDR2 FQNEAQ come from the germline V gene. CDR3 coding DNA: TGTGCCAGCAGCCCCCAGCATGGAGTTTCCACAGATACGCAGTATTTT. It is translated as CASSPQHGVSTDTQYF.

V and J are TRBV7-6 and TRBJ2-7, with TRBD1 matching 8 bases. Germline assignment: CDR1 SGHVS and CDR2 FNYEAQ. The CDR3 has 18 residues. Trimming cost V 3 bases and J 6 bases; bases outside gene matches: 19. CDR3 bases: TGTGCCAGCAGCTTTAACTCTCCACAGGGGGGAGTAAGGTCCGAGCAGTACTTC. It translates to CASSFNSPQGGVRSEQYF.

This clone was observed a few times. The chain couples TRBV7-9 to TRBJ1-2; weak D call: TRBD1 (6 bases). This CDR3 comprises 15 residues. Germline V gene sequence: CDR1 SEHNR, CDR2 FQNEAQ (reference sequence). Trimming cost V 5 bases and J 0 bases, with 13 bases left between them. In nucleotides, the CDR3 is TGTGCCAGCAGCCAGGGGACACCAGCTAACTATGGCTACACCTTC. Its protein product is CASSQGTPANYGYTF.